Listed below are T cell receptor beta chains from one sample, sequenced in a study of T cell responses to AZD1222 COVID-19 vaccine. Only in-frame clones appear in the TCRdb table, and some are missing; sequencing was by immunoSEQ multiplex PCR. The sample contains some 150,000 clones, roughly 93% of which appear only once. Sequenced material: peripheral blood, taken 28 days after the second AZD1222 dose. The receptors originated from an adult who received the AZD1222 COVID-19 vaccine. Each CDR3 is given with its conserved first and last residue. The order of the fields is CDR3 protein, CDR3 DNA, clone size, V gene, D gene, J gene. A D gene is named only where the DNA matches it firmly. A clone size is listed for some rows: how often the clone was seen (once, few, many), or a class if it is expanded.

CASSFDRVGSPLHF TGTGCCAGCAGCTTCGACAGGGTAGGCTCACCCCTCCACTTT - TRBV11-2 TRBD1 TRBJ1-6
CASRPGTSGGSSYNEQFF TGTGCCAGCAGACCCGGGACTAGCGGGGGGAGCTCCTACAATGAGCAGTTCTTC - TRBV7-6 TRBD2 TRBJ2-1
CASSFEVGFSRKSPLHF TGCGCCAGCAGCTTCGAGGTCGGGTTTTCAAGGAAGTCACCCCTCCACTTT - TRBV5-1 - TRBJ1-6
CASSPRQDVRGNQPQHF TGTGCCAGCAGTCCCCGACAGGACGTGAGGGGCAATCAGCCCCAGCATTTT - TRBV27 - TRBJ1-5
CASSPGGGHLETQYF TGTGCCAGCAGCCCCGGGGGGGGGCATCTGGAGACCCAGTACTTC - TRBV6-2/TRBV6-3 TRBD2 TRBJ2-5
CASSLFRQGPPNTGELFF TGTGCCAGCAGTTTATTCCGACAGGGCCCGCCGAACACCGGGGAGCTGTTTTTT - TRBV27 TRBD1 TRBJ2-2
CASTSDLIRAYEQYF TGTGCCAGCACCTCAGACCTCATTAGGGCCTACGAGCAGTACTTC - TRBV28 - TRBJ2-7
CASSLSSFGGYTF TGTGCCAGCAGCTTGAGTAGCTTTGGGGGCTACACCTTC - TRBV5-6 - TRBJ1-2
CASSQLAGGPRQFF TGTGCCAGCAGCCAACTAGCGGGAGGGCCTCGGCAGTTCTTC - TRBV3-1/TRBV3-2 TRBD2 TRBJ2-1
CASSVNYNTEAFF TGTGCCAGCAGTGTAAATTATAACACTGAAGCTTTCTTT - TRBV2 - TRBJ1-1
CSVTRLAGNIYEQFF TGCAGCGTGACGCGACTAGCGGGGAATATATATGAGCAGTTCTTC - TRBV29-1 TRBD2 TRBJ2-1
CASSPAAGWDGYGYTF TGTGCCAGCAGTCCCGCCGCAGGGTGGGACGGCTATGGCTACACCTTC - TRBV27 - TRBJ1-2
CASSLAVAGTDTQYF TGTGCCAGCAGCCTAGCGGTGGCAGGCACAGATACGCAGTATTTT - TRBV7-9 TRBD2 TRBJ2-3
CASRDRGNQPQHF TGTGCCAGCAGGGACAGGGGAAATCAGCCCCAGCATTTT - TRBV2 TRBD1 TRBJ1-5
CASSQGLSNEQFF TGTGCCAGCAGCCAAGGACTGAGCAATGAGCAGTTCTTC - TRBV6-4 - TRBJ2-1
CASSLQGTSGANVLTF TGTGCCAGCAGCTTGCAAGGTACTTCTGGGGCCAACGTCCTGACTTTC - TRBV7-3 - TRBJ2-6
CASSERGELFF TGCGCCAGCAGCGAGAGGGGGGAGCTGTTTTTT - TRBV5-1 - TRBJ2-2
CASSFRGGGNYNEQFF TGTGCCAGCAGCTTCCGGGGCGGGGGGAACTACAATGAGCAGTTCTTC - TRBV7-9 TRBD2 TRBJ2-1
CASSAGADEQFF TGTGCCAGCAGTGCTGGGGCCGATGAGCAGTTCTTC - TRBV2 - TRBJ2-1
CASSPGTTGRPYEQYF TGTGCCAGCTCACCCGGGACCACCGGGAGACCCTACGAGCAGTACTTC - TRBV18 - TRBJ2-7
CAISEKDSSSYEQYF TGTGCCATCAGTGAGAAAGACAGTAGCTCCTACGAGCAGTACTTC - TRBV10-3 - TRBJ2-7
CASSTGTAPQETQYF TGTGCCAGCAGCACGGGGACAGCCCCCCAAGAGACCCAGTACTTC - TRBV13 TRBD1 TRBJ2-5
CASSLDPRSTEAFF TGTGCCAGCAGCTTGGACCCTCGGAGCACTGAAGCTTTCTTT - TRBV5-4 - TRBJ1-1
CASSLDGRGRVSAEQYF TGTGCCAGCAGCTTAGACGGCAGGGGGCGCGTATCGGCCGAGCAGTACTTC - TRBV7-2 TRBD1 TRBJ2-7
CASSDGKTYEQYF TGCGCCAGCAGTGACGGGAAGACCTACGAGCAGTACTTC - TRBV10-2 - TRBJ2-7
CASSLAATSEETQYF TGCGCCAGCAGCTTGGCCGCGACTAGTGAAGAGACCCAGTACTTC - TRBV5-1 - TRBJ2-5
CASSLRVLDGYEQYF TGTGCCAGCAGCTTAAGGGTGTTAGATGGTTACGAGCAGTACTTC few TRBV7-6 - TRBJ2-7
CASSSGQGGFYRGYTF TGCGCCAGCAGCTCGGGACAGGGAGGATTCTATCGAGGCTACACCTTC once TRBV5-1 TRBD1 TRBJ1-2
CASSSGPNTEAFF TGTGCCAGCAGTTCCGGACCGAACACTGAAGCTTTCTTT - TRBV12-3/TRBV12-4 - TRBJ1-1